This TCR beta chain was retrieved from a study of blood T cells in healthy people across ages. V was pared by 7 bases and J by 8 bases, with 18 bases between. CDR1 SEHNR and CDR2 FQNEAQ come from the germline V gene (reference sequence). This CDR3 comprises 14 residues. It was with a sample-barcoded 5' primer and a J-beta primer mix that a second PCR of about 6 to 12 cycles was run. A template-switch adaptor that had 12 random nucleotides put a tag on each cDNA molecule. TCRdb reanalysed the 5' RACE reads using MiXCR and keeps one entry per CDR3 protein. Of approximately 800,000 distinct CDR3 sequences listed, 58% are singletons. Caucasian individuals from Russia who were healthy and aged roughly 6 to 95 acted as donors.

The rearrangement joins TRBV7-9 to TRBJ2-1, with D hard to call. The sample taken for sequencing was blood. This sequence originates from a man aged 25-40 years in good health. The CDR3 protein is CASTLRTPSDEQFF. The CDR3 bases are TGTGCCAGCACCCTCCGTACTCCTTCGGATGAGCAGTTCTTC.